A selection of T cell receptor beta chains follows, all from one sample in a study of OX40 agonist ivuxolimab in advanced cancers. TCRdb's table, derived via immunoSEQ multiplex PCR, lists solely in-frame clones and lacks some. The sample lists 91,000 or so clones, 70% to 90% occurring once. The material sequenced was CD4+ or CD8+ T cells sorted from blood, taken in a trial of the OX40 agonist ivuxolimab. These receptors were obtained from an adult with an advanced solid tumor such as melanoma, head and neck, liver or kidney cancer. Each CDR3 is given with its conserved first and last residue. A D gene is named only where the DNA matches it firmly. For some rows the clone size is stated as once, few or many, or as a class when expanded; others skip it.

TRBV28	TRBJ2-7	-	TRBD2	TGTGCCAGCTATCCTAGCGGAAACTCCTACGAGCAGTACTTC	CASYPSGNSYEQYF
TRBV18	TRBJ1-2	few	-	TGTGCCAGCTCACCCCCCGGAGGAGGGGATAATAGCTACACCTTC	CASSPPGGGDNSYTF
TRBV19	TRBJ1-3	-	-	TGTGCCAGTAGTATAGGACAGCCGGGAAACACCATATATTTT	CASSIGQPGNTIYF
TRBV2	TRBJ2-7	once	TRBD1	TGTGCCAGCAGTGAACTGGGACAGGGCTACGAGCAGTACTTC	CASSELGQGYEQYF
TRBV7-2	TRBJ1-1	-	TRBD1	TGTGCCAGCAGCATTAACAGGGGCGGGGGAACTGAAGCTTTCTTT	CASSINRGGGTEAFF
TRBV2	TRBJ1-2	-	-	TGTGCCAGCAGTGAGAGGAGGGTTACATGGTATGGCTACACCTTC	CASSERRVTWYGYTF
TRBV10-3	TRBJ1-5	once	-	TGTGCCATCAGTGAGTCGGCACAAGTTGGCAATCAGCCCCAGCATTTT	CAISESAQVGNQPQHF
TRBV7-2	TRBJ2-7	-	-	TGTGCCAGCAGCTTGGGGTTTGCCTACGAGCAGTACTTC	CASSLGFAYEQYF
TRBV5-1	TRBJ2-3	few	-	TGCGCCAGCAGCGGGCAGTCTAGCACAGATACGCAGTATTTT	CASSGQSSTDTQYF
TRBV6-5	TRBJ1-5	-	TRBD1	TGTGCCAGCAGGGCGGGACAGGGGGTTGATCAGCCCCAGCATTTT	CASRAGQGVDQPQHF
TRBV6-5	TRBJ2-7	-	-	TGTGCCAGCAGTTACTCTGCTAGCGACGCCTACGAGCAGTACTTC	CASSYSASDAYEQYF
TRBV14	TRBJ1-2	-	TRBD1	TGTGCCAGCAGCCAAGCCCTGGGACAGGGGGCGCGCTATGGCTACACCTTC	CASSQALGQGARYGYTF
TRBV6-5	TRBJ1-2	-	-	TGTGCCAGCAGCACACAACAGGGAGGGGTAGGTGGCTACACCTTC	CASSTQQGGVGGYTF
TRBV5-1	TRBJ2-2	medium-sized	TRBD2	TGCGCCAGCAGCTTTGGTAGCGGGTTTGCCGGGGAGCTGTTTTTT	CASSFGSGFAGELFF
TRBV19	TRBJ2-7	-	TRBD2	TGTGCCAGTACCGCTAGCGGGAGGTCTTCCTACGAGCAGTACTTC	CASTASGRSSYEQYF
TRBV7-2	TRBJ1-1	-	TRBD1	TGTGCCAGCAGCACCCGGACAGGGTTCTTGGATTTCTTT	CASSTRTGFLDFF
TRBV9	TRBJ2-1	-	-	TGTGCCAGCAGCGCCAGGGGACACGGGAGTACGCGGGGGAATGAGCAGTTCTTC	CASSARGHGSTRGNEQFF
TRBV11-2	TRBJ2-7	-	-	TGTGCCAGCAGCCAAAATGTACGCTACGAGCAGTACTTC	CASSQNVRYEQYF
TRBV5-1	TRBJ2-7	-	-	TGCGCCAGCAGCTTGCGGGCGGGAGAGGGGGCCTACGAGCAGTACTTC	CASSLRAGEGAYEQYF
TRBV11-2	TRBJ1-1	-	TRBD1	TGTGCCAGCAGCTTAGGAGACAGGGCGACTTTCTTT	CASSLGDRATFF
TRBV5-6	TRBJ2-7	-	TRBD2	TGTGCCAGCAGCTTGTTCGGAACCGGGAGGAGCTCCTACGAGCAGTACTTC	CASSLFGTGRSSYEQYF
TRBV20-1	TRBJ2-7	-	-	TGCAGTGCCAGAGGTGAGCACGAGCAGTACTTC	CSARGEHEQYF
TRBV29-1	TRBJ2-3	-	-	TGCAGCGTTCGAGAACAGGGTGGAGATACGCAGTATTTT	CSVREQGGDTQYF
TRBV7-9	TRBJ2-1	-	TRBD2	TGTGCCAGCAGCCTGACTAGCGGGAGGCTGGTGGGGCACTATGAGCAGTTCTTC	CASSLTSGRLVGHYEQFF
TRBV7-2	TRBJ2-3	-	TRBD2	TGTGCCAGCAGCTCACTAGCGGGACATAGGGATACGCAGTATTTT	CASSSLAGHRDTQYF
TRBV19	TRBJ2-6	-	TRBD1	TGTGCCAGTAGTTTATCCCCGGGACAGGGGACCGGGGCCAACGTCCTGACTTTC	CASSLSPGQGTGANVLTF
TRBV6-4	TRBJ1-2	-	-	TGTGCCAGCAGTGACAGGACTCCTAACTATGGCTACACCTTC	CASSDRTPNYGYTF
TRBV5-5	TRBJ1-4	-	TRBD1	TGTGCCAGCAGCGACAGGGGATATGGTGCAGAAAAACTGTTTTTT	CASSDRGYGAEKLFF
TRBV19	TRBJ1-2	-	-	TGTGCCAGTAGTATCGAGTTTCGGGGATCCTATGGCTACACCTTC	CASSIEFRGSYGYTF
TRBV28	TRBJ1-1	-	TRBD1	TGTGCCAGCAGTTCCCCCGGGACAGGGATGAACACTGAAGCTTTCTTT	CASSSPGTGMNTEAFF
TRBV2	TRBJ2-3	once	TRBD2	TGTGCCAGCAGTGGACTAGCTTCAGATACGCAGTATTTT	CASSGLASDTQYF
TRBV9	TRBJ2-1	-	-	TGTGCCAGCAGCCCCATTGCCACCCTATTATACAATGAGCAGTTCTTC	CASSPIATLLYNEQFF
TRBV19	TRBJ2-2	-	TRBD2	TGTGCCAGTATGCCTAGCGGGAGGTCCGGGGAGCTGTTTTTT	CASMPSGRSGELFF
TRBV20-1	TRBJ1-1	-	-	TGCAGTGCTCAGGAGCAGATTGAAGCTTTCTTT	CSAQEQIEAFF
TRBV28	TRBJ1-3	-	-	TGTGCCAGCGGGTCAGCGGGATCTGGAAACACCATATATTTT	CASGSAGSGNTIYF
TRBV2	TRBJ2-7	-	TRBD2	TGTGCCAGCAGGCGGGAGGGGGAGCAGTACTTC	CASRREGEQYF
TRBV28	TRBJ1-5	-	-	TGTGCCAGCAGTTCCAACAGGGACAATCAGCCCCAGCATTTT	CASSSNRDNQPQHF
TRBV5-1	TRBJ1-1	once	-	TGCGCCAGCAGCTTGAACGACATGAGGGACACTGAAGCTTTCTTT	CASSLNDMRDTEAFF
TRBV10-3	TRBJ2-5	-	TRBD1	TGTGCCAGCAGACAGGGGGCGCTGGGACAAGAGACCCAGTACTTC	CASRQGALGQETQYF
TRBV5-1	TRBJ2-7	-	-	TGCGCCAGCAGCTTGGCTACAGGTCAACCCTACGAGCAGTACTTC	CASSLATGQPYEQYF
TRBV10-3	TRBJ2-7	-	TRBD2	TGTGCCATCAGTTCGACTAGCGGGAGCTACGAGCAGTACTTC	CAISSTSGSYEQYF
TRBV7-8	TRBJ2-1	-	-	TGTGCCAGCAGCTTACGTGCGGTAGGCGGATACAATGAGCAGTTCTTC	CASSLRAVGGYNEQFF
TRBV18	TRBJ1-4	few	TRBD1	TGTGCCAGCTCACCCGGGACAGGACGGAATGAAAAACTGTTTTTT	CASSPGTGRNEKLFF
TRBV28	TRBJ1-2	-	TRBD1	TGTGCCAGCAGTTCGCCGGGACAGGGGCGTGAGGGCTACACCTTC	CASSSPGQGREGYTF
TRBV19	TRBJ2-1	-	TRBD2	TGTGCCAGTAGCTCCTTAAGGACGCGGGGGAATGAGCAGTTCTTC	CASSSLRTRGNEQFF
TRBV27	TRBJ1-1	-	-	TGTGCCAGCAGTTCTCCAGGGCTAGGAACTGAAGCTTTCTTT	CASSSPGLGTEAFF
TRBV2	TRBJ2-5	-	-	TGTGCCAGCAGTGACGTGGCGGTCCAGGAGACCCAGTACTTC	CASSDVAVQETQYF
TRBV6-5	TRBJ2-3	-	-	TGTGCCAGCAGTTACTCTTGGGAGAGATCAGATACGCAGTATTTT	CASSYSWERSDTQYF
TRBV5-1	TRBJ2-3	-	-	TGCGCCAGCAGCCTGACCACGGATACGCAGTATTTT	CASSLTTDTQYF
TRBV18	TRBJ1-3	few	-	TGTGCCAGCTCACCACGAAGGGCAGGGGATGGAAACACCATATATTTT	CASSPRRAGDGNTIYF
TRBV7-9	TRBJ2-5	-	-	TGTGCCAGCAGTCCCCGTGGGGGGGCGGAGACCCAGTACTTC	CASSPRGGAETQYF
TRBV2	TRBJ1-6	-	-	TGTGCCAGCAGTGAACAGGGTATTTCACCCCTCCACTTT	CASSEQGISPLHF
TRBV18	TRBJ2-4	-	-	TGTGCCAGCTCACCGCCCTCAGCCAAAAACATTCAGTACTTC	CASSPPSAKNIQYF
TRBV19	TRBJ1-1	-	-	TGTGCCAGTAGTATTTTGTATTCTCGGGGACGCACCATGAACACTGAAGCTTTCTTT	CASSILYSRGRTMNTEAFF
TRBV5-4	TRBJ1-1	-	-	TGTGCCAGCAGCCCCCCCGGCGGGCCGGGGAACACTGAAGCTTTCTTT	CASSPPGGPGNTEAFF
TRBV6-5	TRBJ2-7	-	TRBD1	TGTGCCAGCAGTTACTCGGTTACAGGGGGCTACGAGCAGTACTTC	CASSYSVTGGYEQYF
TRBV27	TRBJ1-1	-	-	TGTGCCAGCAGTTTGAACAAATTTACTGAAGCTTTCTTT	CASSLNKFTEAFF
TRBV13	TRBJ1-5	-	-	TGTGCCAGCAGCCTGGGAACTTCCAAGGGACAGCCCCAGCATTTT	CASSLGTSKGQPQHF
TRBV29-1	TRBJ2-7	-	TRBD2	TGCAGCGTTGAGACTAGCGGACACGAGCAGTACTTC	CSVETSGHEQYF